Listed here are 31 T cell receptor beta chains from one sample, sequenced in a study of cytotoxic CD8 clonotypes in ibrutinib-treated CLL. Measured with immunoSEQ multiplex PCR; TCRdb has only the in-frame clones, and not every one. The data hold about 330,000 clones, with around 66% observed a single time. The sequenced sample was PBMCs, obtained after 36 months of ibrutinib treatment. Receptors were obtained from a human donor with chronic lymphocytic leukemia.

The genes are TRBV5-4 and TRBJ1-2; 10 nucleotides line up with TRBD1. This CDR3 is built from 15 residues. V dropped 1 base and J dropped 8; count of bases not matched to a gene: 8. Germline V CDR1 and CDR2: SGHNT, YYREEE (reference sequence). CDR3 bases: TGTGCCAGCAGCTTGCCACCGGGACAGGGGTGGGGCTACACCTTC. Its protein is CASSLPPGQGWGYTF.

CDR3 coding DNA: TGTGCCAGCAGCTTAGGAGGGGGAAGAATTCCCTACGAGCAGTACTTC. It specifies CASSLGGGRIPYEQYF. V gene TRBV7-2 combines with J gene TRBJ2-7, with D maybe TRBD1 (6 bases). Germline CDR1 reads SGHTA; CDR2 reads FQGNSA. CDR3 size: 16 residues. V lost 1 base, J lost 2 bases, and 15 bases lay in between.

In DNA form, the CDR3 reads TGTGCCATCAGCCGACTAGCGGGAGGGACAGATACGCAGTATTTT. As protein: CAISRLAGGTDTQYF. The chain couples TRBV10-3 to TRBJ2-3, with 14 bases matching TRBD2. The length of the CDR3 is 15 residues. Germline assignment: CDR1 ENHRY and CDR2 SYGVKD. The ends lost 6 bases at V and 3 bases at J; junction bases unmatched: 2.

The chain couples TRBV9 to TRBJ2-7, with a tentative D call TRBD1 (5 bases). V lost 0 bases and J lost 1, with 14 bases in between. The length of the CDR3 is 16 residues. Germline lookup yields CDR1 SGDLS and CDR2 YYNGEE. CDR3 DNA: TGTGCCAGCAGCGTAGGTGTAGGGCAGGGTTCCTACGAGCAGTACTTC. Its protein is CASSVGVGQGSYEQYF.

The rearrangement joins TRBV9 to TRBJ2-7; TRBD2 aligns across 7 bases. CDR1 SGDLS and CDR2 YYNGEE come from the germline V gene. The V gene end was trimmed by 4 bases and the J gene end by 2 bases; junction bases not matched to a gene: 6. CDR3 length: 14 residues. This CDR3 reads CASSPSRGTYEQYF. The DNA for the CDR3 is TGTGCCAGCAGCCCCTCGCGGGGGACCTACGAGCAGTACTTC.

V usage is TRBV7-3 and J usage is TRBJ2-3, with a weak D call TRBD1 (6 bases). V was pared by 3 bases and J by 1 base, with 23 bases between. The CDR3 consists of 19 residues. Germline loops: CDR1 SGHTA, CDR2 FQGTGA. The CDR3, as DNA: TGTGCCAGCAGCTTGAGGGGGTGGCCAGGCAGTGGCGGCACAGATACGCAGTATTTT. Translated, it gives CASSLRGWPGSGGTDTQYF.

The CDR3 DNA reads as TGTGCCAGCAGCGTAGTTTCAGAGGCAGATACGCAGTATTTT. Translated, it gives CASSVVSEADTQYF. The V and J genes are TRBV9 and TRBJ2-3; D gene uncertain. Trimming shortened V by 0 bases and J by 4 bases, and 9 bases separated the two germline ends. This CDR3 comprises 14 residues. Per the germline V gene, CDR1 is SGDLS and CDR2 is YYNGEE. Supplemented by reference TRBV9 and TRBJ2-3, the full variable domain reads DSGVTQTPKHLITATGQRVTLRCSPRSGDLSVYWYQQSLDQGLQFLIQYYNGEERAKGNILERFSAQQFPDLHSELNLSSLELGDSALYFCASSVVSEADTQYFGPGTRLTVL.

The chain's CDR3 is CASSSRSYNEQFF. The CDR3 DNA follows: TGTGCCAGCAGTTCGCGCTCCTACAATGAGCAGTTCTTC. This sequence joins TRBV27 and TRBJ2-1, with D uncertain. V was trimmed by 4 bases and J by 0 bases, leaving 4 bases between them. The CDR3 loop spans 13 amino acids. Germline CDR1 and CDR2: MNHEY and SMNVEV (reference sequence).

Only one count was recorded for this clone. The chain couples TRBV4-1 to TRBJ2-3; D is possibly TRBD2 (7 bases). The CDR3 consists of 16 residues. Germline CDR1 reads MGHRA; CDR2 reads YSYEKL. Trimming removed 4 bases at V and 0 bases at J, with 14 bases between. The CDR3 sequence is CASSRGPAGSTDTQYF. The CDR3, as DNA: TGCGCCAGCAGCCGGGGGCCAGCGGGGAGCACAGATACGCAGTATTTT.

The rearrangement links TRBV5-6 to TRBJ2-7, with D maybe TRBD2 (6 bases). Germline lookup yields CDR1 SGHDT and CDR2 YYEEEE. Deletions cut 4 bases from V and 4 bases from J, with 15 bases between. The length of the CDR3 is 14 residues. The CDR3 sequence is CASSQEGFGYEQYF. CDR3 sequence (DNA): TGTGCCAGCAGCCAGGAGGGTTTCGGGTACGAGCAGTACTTC.

This sequence joins TRBV7-9 and TRBJ2-7, with 7 bases identical to TRBD2. V lost 6 bases and J lost 3; bases outside the gene matches: 8. This CDR3 region has 14 residues. Germline-derived CDR1 and CDR2 are SEHNR and FQNEAQ (reference sequence). Written as DNA, the CDR3 is TGTGCCAGCAGTACCGGGACTACCATCTACGAGCAGTACTTC. This gives the protein CASSTGTTIYEQYF.

The chain couples TRBV29-1 to TRBJ2-5, with a tentative D call TRBD2 (5 bases). Trimming left V 8 bases short and J 7 bases short, with 8 bases between. The CDR3 covers 9 residues. Germline V CDR1 and CDR2: SQVTM, ANQGSEA. The CDR3 reads CSPEGTQYF. Here the CDR3 DNA reads TGCAGCCCTGAGGGGACCCAGTACTTC.

The CDR3 coding sequence is TGCGCCAGCAGCTTCTTCGGGGGACTAGCGTACGAGCAGTACTTC. Translation gives CASSFFGGLAYEQYF. J is TRBJ2-7 and V is TRBV5-1; 10 bases map to TRBD2. This CDR3 contains 15 residues. V lost 2 bases and J lost 4; bases outside the gene matches: 6. Looked up from germline, CDR1 is SGHRS and CDR2 is YFSETQ. Together with reference TRBV5-1 and TRBJ2-7, the CDR3 gives the full variable domain: KAGVTQTPRYLIKTRGQQVTLSCSPISGHRSVSWYQQTPGQGLQFLFEYFSETQRNKGNFPGRFSGRQFSNSRSEMNVSTLELGDSALYLCASSFFGGLAYEQYFGPGTRLTVT.

V is TRBV9 and J is TRBJ1-5; D gene ambiguous. The CDR3 covers 14 residues. The V gene lost 4 bases and the J gene lost 4 bases, with 12 bases spanning the gap. Germline V CDR1 and CDR2: SGDLS, YYNGEE. The CDR3 loop reads CASSPEGGNQPQHF. In DNA form, the CDR3 reads TGTGCCAGCAGCCCAGAGGGAGGGAATCAGCCCCAGCATTTT.

Here the CDR3 DNA reads TGCGCCAGCAGCCAAAAGAGGGACTACGAGCAGTACTTC. This translates into CASSQKRDYEQYF. This sequence joins TRBV4-1 and TRBJ2-7; D possibly corresponds to TRBD2 (5 bases). The CDR3 is made up of 13 amino acids. CDR1 and CDR2 (germline): MGHRA, YSYEKL. Trimming stripped 2 bases from V and 3 bases from J, with 8 bases between.

The J gene is TRBJ2-7, the V gene TRBV21-1; no check of the table's D call, TRBD1, against the DNA was made. TRBV21-1 is a documented pseudogene. This CDR3 contains 11 residues. The CDR3 reads CASSLRTGWYF. CDR3 sequence (DNA): TGTGCCAGCAGCCTACGGACAGGATGGTACTTC.

The chain recombines TRBV13 with TRBJ2-7, with 7 bases identical to TRBD1. Trimming took 5 bases from V and 0 from J; bases not matched to a gene: 10. The V gene's germline CDR1 is PRHDT and CDR2 FYEKMQ (reference sequence). The CDR3 covers 16 residues. Here the CDR3 reads CASSPVTGTASYEQYF. CDR3 sequence (DNA): TGTGCCAGCAGCCCAGTGACCGGGACAGCCTCCTACGAGCAGTACTTC.

The rearrangement joins TRBV2 to TRBJ1-6, with 10 bases matching TRBD1. CDR3 length equals 14 residues. V was pared by 7 bases and J by 6 bases, with 3 bases of the junction left unmatched. Germline loops: CDR1 SNHLY, CDR2 FYNNEI. For the CDR3, the DNA is TGTGCCAGCAACGACAGGGGGCTTAATTCACCCCTCCACTTT. Translating it yields CASNDRGLNSPLHF. The complete variable domain, with remaining parts taken from reference TRBV2 and TRBJ1-6, reads EPEVTQTPSHQVTQMGQEVILRCVPISNHLYFYWYRQILGQKVEFLVSFYNNEISEKSEIFDDQFSVERPDGSNFTLKIRSTKLEDSAMYFCASNDRGLNSPLHFGNGTRLTVT.

The V gene is TRBV5-1, the J gene TRBJ1-5; no clear D gene. The V end lost 4 bases, the J end lost 3 bases, and 11 bases lay between the germline ends. Germline V CDR1 and CDR2: SGHRS, YFSETQ. This CDR3 spans 14 amino acids. The CDR3 bases are TGCGCCAGCAGCCCCGGCTGGAACAATCAGCCCCAGCATTTT. It codes for CASSPGWNNQPQHF.

This clone was counted once. The chain is built from TRBV5-1 and TRBJ2-7; 9 bases map to TRBD1. In germline, CDR1 is SGHRS, CDR2 YFSETQ. V dropped 9 bases and J dropped 2; count of bases not matched to a gene: 9. CDR3 length: 14 residues. CDR3 residues: CATRWGTGPYEQYF. CDR3 nucleotide sequence: TGCGCCACCCGGTGGGGGACAGGGCCCTACGAGCAGTACTTC.

This rearrangement joins TRBV5-8 to TRBJ2-1; D ambiguous. Germline V lookup: CDR1 SGHTS, CDR2 YDEGEE. The CDR3 loop spans 15 amino acids. V was trimmed by 2 bases and J by 0 bases, leaving 9 bases between them. The CDR3 DNA sequence: TGTGCCAGCAGCTTATTAGAATTCTCCTACAATGAGCAGTTCTTC. Translated, it gives CASSLLEFSYNEQFF.

The chain has TRBV9 and TRBJ2-3; TRBD2 matches at 12 bases. Germline CDR1 SGDLS, CDR2 YYNGEE. V was clipped by 3 bases and J by 4 bases; unmatched bases: 15. CDR3 length: 19 amino acids. Here the CDR3 DNA reads TGTGCCAGCAGCGCGCCCCAGACTAGCGGGAGTAGAGGTCCAGATACGCAGTATTTT. This gives the protein CASSAPQTSGSRGPDTQYF.

This clone was seen a single time. This rearrangement joins TRBV5-6 to TRBJ2-3; 8 positions agree with TRBD2. The CDR3 is 16 residues long. The germline V gene has CDR1 SGHDT and CDR2 YYEEEE. V lost 4 bases to trimming and J lost 2 bases; unmatched junction nucleotides: 9. The CDR3 DNA reads as TGTGCCAGCAGCCGGACCGGGACTAGATCCACAGATACGCAGTATTTT. This gives the protein CASSRTGTRSTDTQYF.

The chain is built from TRBV29-1 and TRBJ2-5; 12 bases line up with TRBD1. Germline V gene lookup returns CDR1 SQVTM and CDR2 ANQGSEA. The junction had 7 bases not matched to a gene; V was cut back by 6 bases and J by 5 bases. CDR3 size: 14 residues. The CDR3 loop is CSVRDRGPSETQYF. The CDR3 nucleotides are TGCAGCGTCCGGGACAGGGGGCCGAGTGAGACCCAGTACTTC.

This sequence joins TRBV4-2 and TRBJ1-2, with TRBD1 as a possible D gene (5 bases). The germline V gene encodes CDR1 LGHNA and CDR2 YNFKEQ. CDR3 length equals 15 residues. V lost 4 bases and J 1 base, leaving 13 bases between the germline ends. Written as DNA, the CDR3 is TGTGCCAGCAGCCCCAGGGTCGAGCTTAACTATGGCTACACCTTC. Its protein product is CASSPRVELNYGYTF.

J is TRBJ2-7 and V is TRBV6-1; D is ambiguous. V lost 0 bases, J lost 4 bases, and 19 bases lay in between. The CDR3 covers 17 residues. The V gene's germline CDR1 is MNHNS and CDR2 SASEGT. The CDR3 DNA follows: TGTGCCAGCAGTGAAGCGCTGGGTACGTTTGGGTTATACGAGCAGTACTTC. The encoded protein is CASSEALGTFGLYEQYF.

This chain connects TRBV27 to TRBJ2-7, with TRBD2 matching over 8 bases. The V segment lost 0 bases and the J segment 0 bases; nucleotides outside the gene matches: 10. The length of the CDR3 is 18 residues. Germline CDR1 and CDR2: MNHEY and SMNVEV (reference sequence). DNA for the CDR3: TGTGCCAGCAGTTTATCTTTCGACGGGACTAGTCCCTCCTACGAGCAGTACTTC. Its translation is CASSLSFDGTSPSYEQYF.

The rearrangement joins TRBV10-3 to TRBJ1-1; D remains ambiguous. This CDR3 is built from 13 residues. Germline lookup yields CDR1 ENHRY and CDR2 SYGVKD. V was trimmed by 2 bases and J by 0 bases, leaving 4 bases between them. The DNA of the CDR3 is TGTGCCATCAGTGAGCGTCTGAACACTGAAGCTTTCTTT. This translates into CAISERLNTEAFF.

The genes are TRBV6-5 and TRBJ1-2; D not resolved. The length of the CDR3 is 12 residues. Germline CDR1 and CDR2: MNHEY and SVGAGI. V was clipped by 5 bases and J by 6 bases, with 10 bases between them. The CDR3 DNA reads as TGTGCCAGCAGTCCAGACGCCGATGGCTACACCTTC. The encoded protein is CASSPDADGYTF.

The V and J genes are TRBV10-3 and TRBJ1-4; tentative D call: TRBD1 (5 bases). The germline CDR1 and CDR2 sequences are ENHRY and SYGVKD. The CDR3 is 17 residues long. The V gene lost 6 bases and the J gene lost 0 bases, with 17 bases spanning the gap. The CDR3 region is CAISVTGPLATNEKLFF. CDR3 in DNA: TGTGCCATCAGCGTAACAGGTCCACTTGCAACTAATGAAAAACTGTTTTTT.

The J gene is TRBJ2-3, the V gene TRBV18; no firm D call. Germline V lookup: CDR1 KGHSH, CDR2 LQKENI. V lost 1 base to trimming and J lost 4 bases, with 6 bases between them. This CDR3 spans 13 amino acids. The CDR3 loop is CASSPLAADTQYF. For the CDR3, the DNA is TGTGCCAGCTCACCACTGGCAGCAGATACGCAGTATTTT.